These 7 T cell receptor beta chains share one sample of origin, sequenced in a study of shared clonotypes between healthy human individuals. Clones were read by immunoSEQ multiplex PCR, and TCRdb kept only the in-frame ones, dropping some. The sample yields around 1.6 million clones, about 98% seen once. Sequencing was carried out using naive CD4+ T cells sorted from blood. Subset defined: CD45RA+ positively selected. Receptor source: a man aged 25-45 years in good health.

The chain uses TRBV6-1 and TRBJ1-3; D may be TRBD1 (6 bases). V was pared by 1 base and J by 3 bases, with 10 bases between. Germline loops: CDR1 MNHNS, CDR2 SASEGT. The length of the CDR3 is 15 residues. CDR3 loop: CASSEVNRDGNTIYF. The DNA of the CDR3 is TGTGCCAGCAGTGAAGTCAACAGGGATGGAAACACCATATATTTT.

The V call is TRBV12-5, the J call TRBJ2-3; D uncertain. Trimming stripped 3 bases from V and 5 bases from J, with 6 bases between. The CDR3 is 12 residues long. CDR1 is LGHNT and CDR2 is FRNRAP in the germline V gene. This chain's CDR3 is CASGLSGDTQYF. In nucleotides, the CDR3 is TGTGCTAGTGGTTTAAGTGGAGATACGCAGTATTTT.

This clone was seen once. V and J are TRBV4-2 and TRBJ2-7; 7 bases match TRBD1. Germline assignment: CDR1 LGHNA and CDR2 YNFKEQ. The CDR3 covers 15 residues. J was trimmed by 0 bases and V by 5 bases; bases with no gene match: 7. The CDR3 DNA reads as TGTGCCAGCAGCTCAACAGGGGTAGGCTCCTACGAGCAGTACTTC. Translation: CASSSTGVGSYEQYF.

The V call is TRBV2, the J call TRBJ1-1; the match to TRBD1 covers 8 bases. V lost 6 bases, J lost 5 bases, and 5 bases stayed unmatched. Per the germline V gene, CDR1 is SNHLY and CDR2 is FYNNEI. The CDR3 spans 13 residues. CDR3 residues: CASRQQGGTEAFF. CDR3 in DNA: TGTGCCAGCAGGCAACAGGGGGGAACTGAAGCTTTCTTT.

The J gene is TRBJ1-1, the V gene TRBV7-9, with unresolved D. The CDR3 is made up of 10 amino acids. The germline V gene has CDR1 SEHNR and CDR2 FQNEAQ (reference sequence). With 7 bases removed from V and 8 bases from J, the gap between germline ends came to 8 bases. Written as DNA, the CDR3 is TGTGCCAGCACCCTCGGGGAAGCTTTCTTT. Residues: CASTLGEAFF.

The chain recombines TRBV28 with TRBJ2-7; D is possibly TRBD1 (6 bases). Trimming took 6 bases from V and 4 from J, leaving 16 bases between them. The CDR3 extends over 14 amino acids. Germline V lookup: CDR1 MDHEN, CDR2 SYDVKM. The CDR3 spells CASSLTGPSYEQYF. CDR3 DNA: TGTGCCAGCAGCCTGACAGGCCCGAGTTACGAGCAGTACTTC.

The rearrangement links TRBV7-2 to TRBJ2-7; 10 bases map to TRBD1. Trimming at V came to 5 bases and at J to 5 bases, leaving 9 bases not matched to a gene. This CDR3 spans 15 amino acids. Germline V CDR1 and CDR2: SGHTA, FQGNSA. The CDR3 region has the DNA TGTGCCAGCAGCCTAACCCGGGACAGGGGCCACGAGCAGTACTTC. Amino acid sequence: CASSLTRDRGHEQYF.